Given below is one TCR beta chain in context. Its specificity is unknown. The CDR3 contains 12 residues. Germline V lookup: CDR1 SEHNR, CDR2 FQNEAQ (reference sequence). V lost 5 bases to trimming and J lost 6 bases, with 10 bases between them. The sample comes from a study of cytomegalovirus exposure and HLA in healthy donors. Study-level points and caveats: Reports indicated that the classifier achieved high specificity and sensitivity in diagnosing cytomegalovirus status.

Sequencing was performed with immunoSEQ multiplex PCR; in TCRdb, only in-frame clones are kept and a portion is missing. The sample consists of hundreds of thousands of clones, about 90% of them appearing once. Sequenced material: PBMCs. The sequence was collected from a man younger than 35 in good health and CMV-seropositive. V is TRBV7-9 and J is TRBJ1-1; weak D call: TRBD1 (5 bases). CDR3 protein: CASSPDTSEAFF. In DNA form, the CDR3 reads TGTGCCAGCAGCCCGGACACCTCTGAAGCTTTCTTT.